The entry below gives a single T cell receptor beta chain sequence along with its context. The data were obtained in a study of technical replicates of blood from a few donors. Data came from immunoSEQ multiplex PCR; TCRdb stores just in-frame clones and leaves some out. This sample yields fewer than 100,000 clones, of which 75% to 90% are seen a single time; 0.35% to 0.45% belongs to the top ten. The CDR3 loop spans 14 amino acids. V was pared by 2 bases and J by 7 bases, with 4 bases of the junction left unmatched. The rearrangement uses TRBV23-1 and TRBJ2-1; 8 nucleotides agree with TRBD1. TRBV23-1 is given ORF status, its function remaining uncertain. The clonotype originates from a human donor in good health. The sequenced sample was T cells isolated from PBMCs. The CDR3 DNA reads TGCGCCAGCAGTCAAGGCCAGGGGGCAAATGAGCAGTTCTTC. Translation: CASSQGQGANEQFF.